Listed below are T cell receptor beta chains from one sample, sequenced in a study of T cell responses to AZD1222 COVID-19 vaccine. Data came from immunoSEQ multiplex PCR; TCRdb stores just in-frame clones and leaves some out. Found here are about 150,000 clones, 91% of them singletons; the top ten hold 7.5% to 8%. The sequenced sample was peripheral blood, obtained 28 days after the second dose of the MenACWY control vaccine. These TCRs come from an adult who received the MenACWY meningococcal vaccine as a control. CDR3s leave out the opening cysteine and the closing phenylalanine or tryptophan. Clone size appears in some rows only: once, few, many, or a class for an expanded clone.

v_call: TRBV27
clone_size: NA
cdr3_aa: ASSVTSGGIGTQY

v_call: TRBV2
clone_size: NA
cdr3_aa: ASSELAVAKNIQY

v_call: TRBV4-3
clone_size: few
cdr3_aa: ASSQAGDRPA

v_call: TRBV5-1
clone_size: once
cdr3_aa: ASSWDREPYEQY

v_call: TRBV4-3
clone_size: NA
cdr3_aa: ASSQEVGNSYEQY

v_call: TRBV19
clone_size: NA
cdr3_aa: ASRARDRDYEQY

v_call: TRBV6-5
clone_size: NA
cdr3_aa: ASSSEKGQF

v_call: TRBV9
clone_size: once
cdr3_aa: ASSGTSRYNEQF

v_call: TRBV20-1
clone_size: NA
cdr3_aa: SASGETSGRSQETQY

v_call: TRBV13
clone_size: NA
cdr3_aa: ASSLAGQGLNYGYT

v_call: TRBV7-2
clone_size: NA
cdr3_aa: ASSLRRGGDTQY

v_call: TRBV13
clone_size: NA
cdr3_aa: ASSLGDDEQF

v_call: TRBV30
clone_size: NA
cdr3_aa: AWTLSGSVGGTVHSYEQY

v_call: TRBV5-6
clone_size: NA
cdr3_aa: ASSPGTRANEKLF

v_call: TRBV7-2
clone_size: NA
cdr3_aa: ARADGTNYGYT

v_call: TRBV12-3/TRBV12-4
clone_size: NA
cdr3_aa: ASSRTAQETQY

v_call: TRBV5-1
clone_size: NA
cdr3_aa: ASSSSVRAFHTEAF

v_call: TRBV19
clone_size: NA
cdr3_aa: ASRLAGGYEQF

v_call: TRBV30
clone_size: few
cdr3_aa: AWRGGHVFEQY

v_call: TRBV3-1/TRBV3-2
clone_size: NA
cdr3_aa: ASSRNRGETQY

v_call: TRBV7-9
clone_size: NA
cdr3_aa: ASSLAGGQGGTEAF

v_call: TRBV24-1
clone_size: few
cdr3_aa: ATEGASADTQY

v_call: TRBV5-1
clone_size: NA
cdr3_aa: ASSLGQGSYNEQF

v_call: TRBV6-5
clone_size: NA
cdr3_aa: ASSYSAGRLNEKLF

v_call: TRBV11-2
clone_size: NA
cdr3_aa: ASSQADQPQH

v_call: TRBV5-4
clone_size: NA
cdr3_aa: ASSPERDRGQTQY

v_call: TRBV27
clone_size: NA
cdr3_aa: ASSRDRDGYT

v_call: TRBV3-1/TRBV3-2
clone_size: NA
cdr3_aa: ASSQDVPGQEETQY

v_call: TRBV7-8
clone_size: NA
cdr3_aa: ASRGGTDTQY

v_call: TRBV10-3
clone_size: NA
cdr3_aa: AISEHHTGETEAF

v_call: TRBV5-1
clone_size: NA
cdr3_aa: ASSPRTGIQPQH

v_call: TRBV9
clone_size: NA
cdr3_aa: ASTLASGVTDTQY

v_call: TRBV24-1
clone_size: NA
cdr3_aa: ATSDLQGDNEKLF

v_call: TRBV6-5
clone_size: NA
cdr3_aa: ASSYSSGEDTQY

v_call: TRBV5-1
clone_size: once
cdr3_aa: ASSSGTGLNEKLF

v_call: TRBV5-5
clone_size: NA
cdr3_aa: ASSSMGGVRTGANVLT

v_call: TRBV5-1
clone_size: NA
cdr3_aa: ASSPGQGNSPLH

v_call: TRBV2
clone_size: NA
cdr3_aa: ASLEQGNQPQH

v_call: TRBV19
clone_size: NA
cdr3_aa: ASSTSGSYEQY

v_call: TRBV10-1
clone_size: NA
cdr3_aa: ASSAGVNYGYT

v_call: TRBV7-9
clone_size: NA
cdr3_aa: ASSSPDRVGYEQY

v_call: TRBV11-2
clone_size: NA
cdr3_aa: ASSFLGGRSTDTQY

v_call: TRBV19
clone_size: NA
cdr3_aa: ASSIDNISNQPQH

v_call: TRBV27
clone_size: NA
cdr3_aa: ASSAYSTNQPQH

v_call: TRBV27
clone_size: once
cdr3_aa: ASSFIRGTGELF

v_call: TRBV5-1
clone_size: NA
cdr3_aa: ASSLTSAETQY